This T cell receptor beta chain derives from a study of blood T cell repertoires in COVID-19 (dated by TCRdb to the early 2020s). About the full investigation: Samples from collaborators originated in the United States, Italy and Spain and spanned both the acute and convalescent phases of COVID-19. The dataset comprised deeply sampled blood TCRbeta repertoires from subjects exposed to, actively infected with, or recovered from COVID-19. The samples were drawn from the first 160 participants of the ongoing ImmuneRACE study and from 950 to 1,500 subjects provided by 6 global collaborators. The sample metadata nearly always contained a de-identified subject ID, COVID-19 status, age in years and sex. The repertoires were released in a freely available public database meant as a resource for research on the immune response to SARS-CoV-2. The material from the prospective study consisted of cDNA or gDNA derived from T cells, B-cell-depleted T cells, or PBMCs. HLA class I and class II types, where available, came from metadata supplied by the sample provider rather than from assay-based typing.

Study-wide findings and limitations: How much clinical and demographic metadata was included differed by source and by participant, and the metadata was provided uncurated.

A word on this clone: Its target antigen remains unknown. Base qualities are missing; no much larger clone stands one base away.

TCRbeta CDR3 regions were amplified from genomic DNA by means of the immunoSEQ Assay, a bias-controlled multiplex PCR. The source study handled its data this way. The number of nucleated cells in each sample was estimated from the amplification of reference gene primers within the assay. To quantify the absolute abundance of each unique TCRbeta CDR3 rearrangement, sequence reads were collapsed and filtered. Productive Simpson clonality was computed per sample as the square root of Simpson's diversity index over productive rearrangements. This is the immuneACCESS table as TCRdb keeps it, with only in-frame sequences that have V and J called. A part of the clones is gone; compared with another copy, unresolved V genes explain less than half, and the rest is unexplained. Clonal size and the V and J genes are those of that table, whereas D and trimming came from the DNA. This sample comprises under 400,000 clones, more than 70% of them detected only once. 3% to 4.5% of the sample is held by the ten biggest clonotypes.

One collaborating source in Seattle enrolled patients during active infection and followed them longitudinally through the course of disease. Collaborating institutions collected whole blood in K2EDTA tubes following their own protocols. Collaborator samples were shipped for TCRbeta analysis as frozen whole blood, isolated PBMCs, or DNA extracted from either sample type. Relative to germline, V is missing 3 bases and J is missing 13 bases, with 8 bases of the junction outside any gene match. The CDR3 numbers 12 residues from cysteine through phenylalanine. Only the CDR3 portion is preserved as DNA: 36 bases, with reading frame beginning at the first base. CDR1 and CDR2 (SNHLY, FYNNEI) derive from the germline V gene.

This receptor chain uses TRBV2 and TRBJ2-5; TRBD2 lines up with 7 middle nucleotides. What was sequenced was peripheral blood. The sequence derives from a woman aged 55-69 years with COVID-19, enrolled during active disease. In nucleotides, the sequence is TGTGCCAGCAGTGAGACTAGCTTCTCCCCGTACTTC. This is translated as CASSETSFSPYF.